This T cell receptor (beta chain) was identified during a study of Graves' ophthalmopathy and Graves' hyperthyroidism. Exclusion applied to patients with other autoimmune diseases, uncontrolled infections, pregnancy or lactation. Researchers took RNA transcripts and amplified TCR beta CDR3 regions from them. The workflow started with a first-round RT-PCR run with HTBI primers and then moved on to a second-round multiplex PCR. TCRdb reprocessed the multiplex PCR reads with MiXCR, giving one entry per CDR3 protein. The sample contains 560,000 or so distinct CDR3 sequences, 35% to 40% of which appear only once. This CDR3 contains 13 residues. With 4 bases removed from V and 4 bases from J, the gap between germline ends came to 7 bases. Germline CDR1 is SEHNR and CDR2 is FQNEAQ (reference sequence). This clonotype was seen a few times.

The sequenced material came from peripheral blood or thyroid tissue (not recorded which). This receptor was obtained from an adult man with Graves' hyperthyroidism. This rearrangement joins TRBV7-9 to TRBJ2-2; maybe TRBD2 (5 bases). CDR3 sequence (DNA): TGTGCCAGCAGCTCGGACTTCACCGGGGAGCTGTTTTTT. Protein product: CASSSDFTGELFF.